The source of this T cell receptor beta chain is a study of post-analysis software for immune sequencing data. Looking at the study overall: The courses of disease that were included comprised relapsing-remitting, secondary progressive and progressive-relapsing multiple sclerosis. Whole-study results and caveats: F measure clustering grouped samples strongly by preparation batch. Elevated frequency relative to controls characterized several TRBV segments in patients, TRBV5-6, TRBV5-1 and TRBV20-1 among them. Patients with multiple sclerosis recorded significantly lower normalized Chao1 diversity than controls, the study found.

Unique molecular identifiers featured in each of the TCR beta cDNA libraries. T cells numbering about 0.85 to 10 million yielded cDNA molecules that totaled roughly 500,000. TCRdb re-called the PCR reads through MiXCR, storing one row per CDR3 protein. In the table there are roughly 670,000 distinct CDR3 sequences, approximately 60% of which are singletons. V trimming: 1 base; J trimming: 6 bases; junction bases outside the gene matches: 9. In germline, CDR1 is DFQATT, CDR2 SNEGSKA (reference sequence). The CDR3 is 15 residues long. This clonotype was counted only a few times. Its antigen is undetermined.

Material for sequencing was blood. V gene TRBV20-1 combines with J gene TRBJ2-1, with 7 bases identical to TRBD2. The clonotype was recovered from a girl aged 2 to 10 with multiple sclerosis. The CDR3 spells CSARAGLVISNEQFF. CDR3 nucleotide sequence: TGCAGTGCTAGAGCAGGACTAGTGATTTCCAATGAGCAGTTCTTC.